The next 3 T cell receptor beta chains were all read from a single sample in a study of blood T cell repertoires in COVID-19. The assay was immunoSEQ multiplex PCR, and TCRdb's table has in-frame clones only and misses some. Here the sample spans over 120,000 clones, approximately 80% being singletons. Sequenced sample: peripheral blood. The receptors originated from a human donor in a cohort sampled during active COVID-19.

This rearrangement joins TRBV27 to TRBJ2-7, with 8 bases that match TRBD2. This CDR3 has 15 residues. Germline CDR1 MNHEY, CDR2 SMNVEV (reference sequence). The ends lost 5 bases at V and 2 bases at J; junction bases unmatched: 8. CDR3 in DNA: TGTGCCAGCAGTACTCGGACTAGCCCGACCTACGAGCAGTACTTC. Translation gives CASSTRTSPTYEQYF.

Here the CDR3 DNA reads TGTGCCAGCAGCCAAGTTTTAAGTTGGAGGGGGCGATATCAGCCCCAGCATTTT. Translating it yields CASSQVLSWRGRYQPQHF. The genes are TRBV14 and TRBJ1-5; 7 bases match TRBD1. The V gene's germline CDR1 is SGHDN and CDR2 FVKESK. J lost 5 bases, V lost 1 base, and 14 bases had no gene match. The CDR3 has 18 amino acids.

The rearrangement uses TRBV7-2 and TRBJ2-7; D may be TRBD2 (5 bases). Trimming cost V 2 bases and J 6 bases, with 20 bases left between them. Germline V gene sequence: CDR1 SGHTA, CDR2 FQGNSA. The CDR3 extends over 16 amino acids. As DNA, the CDR3 is TGTGCCAGCAGCTTATCCCTTTTAGCGTACGAGGGCGAGCAGTACTTC. It specifies CASSLSLLAYEGEQYF. Full variable domain (rest looked up from reference TRBV7-2 and TRBJ2-7): GAGVSQSPSNKVTEKGKDVELRCDPISGHTALYWYRQSLGQGLEFLIYFQGNSAPDKSGLPSDRFSAERTGGSVSTLTIQRTQQEDSAVYLCASSLSLLAYEGEQYFGPGTRLTVT.